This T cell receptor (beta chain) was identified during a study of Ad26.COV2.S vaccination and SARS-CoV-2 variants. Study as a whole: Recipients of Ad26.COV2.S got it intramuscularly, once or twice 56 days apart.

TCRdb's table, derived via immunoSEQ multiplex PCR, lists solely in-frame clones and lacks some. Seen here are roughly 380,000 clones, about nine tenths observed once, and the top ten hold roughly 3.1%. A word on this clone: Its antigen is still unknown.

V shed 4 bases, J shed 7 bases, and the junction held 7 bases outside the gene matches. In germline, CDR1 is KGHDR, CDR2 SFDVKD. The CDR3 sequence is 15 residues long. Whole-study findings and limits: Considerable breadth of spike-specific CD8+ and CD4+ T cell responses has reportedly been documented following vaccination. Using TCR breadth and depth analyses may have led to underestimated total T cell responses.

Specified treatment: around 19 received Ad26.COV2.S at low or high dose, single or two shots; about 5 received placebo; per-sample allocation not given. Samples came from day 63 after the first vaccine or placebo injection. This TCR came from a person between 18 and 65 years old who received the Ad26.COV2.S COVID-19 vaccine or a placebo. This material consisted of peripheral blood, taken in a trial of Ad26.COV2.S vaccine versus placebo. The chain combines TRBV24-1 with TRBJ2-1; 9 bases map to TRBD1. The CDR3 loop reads CATSDPGQGDNEQFF. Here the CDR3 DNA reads TGTGCCACCAGTGACCCGGGACAGGGAGATAATGAGCAGTTCTTC.